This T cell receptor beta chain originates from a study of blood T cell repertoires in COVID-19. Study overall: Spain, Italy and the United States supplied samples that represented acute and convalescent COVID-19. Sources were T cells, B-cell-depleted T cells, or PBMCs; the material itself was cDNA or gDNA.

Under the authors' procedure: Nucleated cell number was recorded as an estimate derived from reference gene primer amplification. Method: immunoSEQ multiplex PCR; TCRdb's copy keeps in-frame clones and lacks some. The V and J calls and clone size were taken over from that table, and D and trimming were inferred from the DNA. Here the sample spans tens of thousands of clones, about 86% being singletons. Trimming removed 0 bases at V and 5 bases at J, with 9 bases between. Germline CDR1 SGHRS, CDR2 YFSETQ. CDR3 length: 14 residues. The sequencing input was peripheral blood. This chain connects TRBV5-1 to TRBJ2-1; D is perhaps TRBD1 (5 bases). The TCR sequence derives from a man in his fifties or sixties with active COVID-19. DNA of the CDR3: TGCGCCAGCAGCTTGGTGAGCAGGGACAATGAGCAGTTCTTC. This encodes CASSLVSRDNEQFF.